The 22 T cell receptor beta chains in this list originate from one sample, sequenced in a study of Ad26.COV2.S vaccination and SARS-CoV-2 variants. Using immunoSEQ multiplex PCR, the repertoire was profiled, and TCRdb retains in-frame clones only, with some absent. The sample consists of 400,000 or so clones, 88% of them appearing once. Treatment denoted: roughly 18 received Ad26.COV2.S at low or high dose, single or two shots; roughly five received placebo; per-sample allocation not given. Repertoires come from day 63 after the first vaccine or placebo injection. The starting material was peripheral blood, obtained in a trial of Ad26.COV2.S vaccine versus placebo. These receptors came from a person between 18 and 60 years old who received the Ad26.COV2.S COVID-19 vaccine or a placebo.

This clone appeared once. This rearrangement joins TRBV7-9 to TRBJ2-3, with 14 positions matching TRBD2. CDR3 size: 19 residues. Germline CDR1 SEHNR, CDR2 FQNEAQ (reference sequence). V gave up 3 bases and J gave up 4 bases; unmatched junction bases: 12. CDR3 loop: CASSFVGLAGARASDTQYF. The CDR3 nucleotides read TGTGCCAGCAGCTTTGTGGGACTAGCGGGGGCCAGGGCCTCAGATACGCAGTATTTT.

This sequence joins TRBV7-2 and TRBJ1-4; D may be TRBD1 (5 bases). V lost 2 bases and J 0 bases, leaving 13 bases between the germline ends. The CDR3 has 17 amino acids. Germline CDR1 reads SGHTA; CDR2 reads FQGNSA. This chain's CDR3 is CASSLMGRYATNEKLFF. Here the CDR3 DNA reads TGTGCCAGCAGCTTAATGGGACGGTATGCAACTAATGAAAAACTGTTTTTT.

The CDR3 here is CASREQGTPASGNTIYF. CDR3 DNA sequence: TGTGCCAGCAGGGAACAGGGGACCCCCGCCTCTGGAAACACCATATATTTT. The chain employs TRBV5-6 and TRBJ1-3; 7 nucleotides agree with TRBD1. CDR3 length equals 17 residues. V was clipped by 5 bases and J by 0 bases; unmatched bases: 11. Germline lookup yields CDR1 SGHDT and CDR2 YYEEEE.

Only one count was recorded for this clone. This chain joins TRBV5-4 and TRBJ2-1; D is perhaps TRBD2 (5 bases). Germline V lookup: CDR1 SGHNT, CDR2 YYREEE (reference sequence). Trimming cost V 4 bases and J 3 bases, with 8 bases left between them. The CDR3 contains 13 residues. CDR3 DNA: TGTGCCAGCAGCACGAGGGACTACAATGAGCAGTTCTTC. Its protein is CASSTRDYNEQFF. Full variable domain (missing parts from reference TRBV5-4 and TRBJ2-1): ETGVTQSPTHLIKTRGQQVTLRCSSQSGHNTVSWYQQALGQGPQFIFQYYREEENGRGNFPPRFSGLQFPNYSSELNVNALELDDSALYLCASSTRDYNEQFFGPGTRLTVL.

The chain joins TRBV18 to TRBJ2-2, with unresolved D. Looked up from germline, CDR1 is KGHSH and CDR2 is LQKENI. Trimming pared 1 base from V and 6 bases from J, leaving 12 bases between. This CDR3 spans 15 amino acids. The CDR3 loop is CASSPLFGAPGELFF. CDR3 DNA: TGTGCCAGCTCACCACTTTTTGGCGCCCCCGGGGAGCTGTTTTTT.

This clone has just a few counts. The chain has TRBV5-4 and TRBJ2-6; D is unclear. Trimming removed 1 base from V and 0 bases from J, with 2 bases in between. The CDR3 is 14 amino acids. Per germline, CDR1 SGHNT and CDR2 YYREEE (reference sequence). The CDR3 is CASSLISGANVLTF. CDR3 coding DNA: TGTGCCAGCAGCTTGATCTCTGGGGCCAACGTCCTGACTTTC.

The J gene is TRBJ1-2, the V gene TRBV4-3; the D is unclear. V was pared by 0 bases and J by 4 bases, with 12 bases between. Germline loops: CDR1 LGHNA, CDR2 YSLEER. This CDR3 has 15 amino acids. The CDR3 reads CASSQERGRIYGYTF. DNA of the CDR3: TGCGCCAGCAGCCAAGAGCGCGGCCGGATCTATGGCTACACCTTC.

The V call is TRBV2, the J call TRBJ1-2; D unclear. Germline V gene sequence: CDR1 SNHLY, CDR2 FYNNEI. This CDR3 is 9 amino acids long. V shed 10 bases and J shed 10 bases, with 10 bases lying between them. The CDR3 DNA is TGTGCCAAAGGCGGCGACTACACCTTC. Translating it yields CAKGGDYTF.

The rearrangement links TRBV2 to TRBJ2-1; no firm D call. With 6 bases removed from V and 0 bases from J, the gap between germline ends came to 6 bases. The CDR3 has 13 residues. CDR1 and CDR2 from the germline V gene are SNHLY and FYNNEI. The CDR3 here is CASRVSSYNEQFF. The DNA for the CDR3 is TGTGCCAGCAGAGTCAGCTCCTACAATGAGCAGTTCTTC.

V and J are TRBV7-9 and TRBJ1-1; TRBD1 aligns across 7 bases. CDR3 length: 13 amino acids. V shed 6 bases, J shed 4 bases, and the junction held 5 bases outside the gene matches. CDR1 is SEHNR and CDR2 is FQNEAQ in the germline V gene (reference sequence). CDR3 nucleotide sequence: TGTGCCAGCAGTTTTACAGGGGCCACTGAAGCTTTCTTT. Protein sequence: CASSFTGATEAFF.

The DNA of the CDR3 is TGTGCCAGCAGCTTACAGTCTAGCGGGGGTTACGAGCAGTACTTC. Residues: CASSLQSSGGYEQYF. This sequence joins TRBV7-2 and TRBJ2-7, with 10 positions matching TRBD2. Germline lookup yields CDR1 SGHTA and CDR2 FQGNSA. The length of the CDR3 is 15 residues. J gave up 4 bases and V 2 bases, and 5 bases lay outside the gene matches. The full variable domain, completed using reference TRBV7-2 and TRBJ2-7, is GAGVSQSPSNKVTEKGKDVELRCDPISGHTALYWYRQSLGQGLEFLIYFQGNSAPDKSGLPSDRFSAERTGGSVSTLTIQRTQQEDSAVYLCASSLQSSGGYEQYFGPGTRLTVT.

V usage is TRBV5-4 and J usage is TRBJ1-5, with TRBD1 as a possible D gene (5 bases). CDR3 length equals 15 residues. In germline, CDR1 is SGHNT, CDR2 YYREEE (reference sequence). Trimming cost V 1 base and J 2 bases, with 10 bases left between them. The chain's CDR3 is CASSLMGGGNQPQHF. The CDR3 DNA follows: TGTGCCAGCAGCTTGATGGGGGGAGGCAATCAGCCCCAGCATTTT.

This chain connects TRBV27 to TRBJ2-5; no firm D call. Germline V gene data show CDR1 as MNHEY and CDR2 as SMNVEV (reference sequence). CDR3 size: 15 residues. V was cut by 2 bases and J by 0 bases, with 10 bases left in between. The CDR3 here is CASSLKAWYQETQYF. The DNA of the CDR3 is TGTGCCAGCAGTTTAAAGGCTTGGTACCAAGAGACCCAGTACTTC.

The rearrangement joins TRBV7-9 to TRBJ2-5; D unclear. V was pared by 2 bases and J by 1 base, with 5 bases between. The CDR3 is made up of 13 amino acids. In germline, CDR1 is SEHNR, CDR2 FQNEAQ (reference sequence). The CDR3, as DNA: TGTGCCAGCAGCTTAAACAGCCAAGAGACCCAGTACTTC. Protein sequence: CASSLNSQETQYF.

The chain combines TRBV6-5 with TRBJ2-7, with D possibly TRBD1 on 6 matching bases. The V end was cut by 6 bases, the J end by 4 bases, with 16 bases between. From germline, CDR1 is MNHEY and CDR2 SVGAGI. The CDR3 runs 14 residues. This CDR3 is CASRLQGYAYEQYF. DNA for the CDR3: TGTGCCAGCAGACTACAGGGCTACGCGTACGAGCAGTACTTC.

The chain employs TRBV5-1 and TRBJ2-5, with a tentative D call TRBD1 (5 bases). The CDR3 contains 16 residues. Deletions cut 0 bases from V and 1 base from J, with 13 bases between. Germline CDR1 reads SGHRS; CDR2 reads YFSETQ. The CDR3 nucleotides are TGCGCCAGCAGCTTGGATGGGTACAGGTTCCAAGAGACCCAGTACTTC. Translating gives CASSLDGYRFQETQYF.

The CDR3 region is CASIFDRVGGNTIYF. The CDR3 DNA reads as TGTGCCAGCATATTCGACAGGGTAGGGGGAAACACCATATATTTT. V is TRBV6-5 and J is TRBJ1-3; 7 nucleotides agree with TRBD1. The germline CDR1 and CDR2 sequences are MNHEY and SVGAGI. This CDR3 has 15 residues. J gave up 4 bases and V 7 bases, and 10 bases lay outside the gene matches.

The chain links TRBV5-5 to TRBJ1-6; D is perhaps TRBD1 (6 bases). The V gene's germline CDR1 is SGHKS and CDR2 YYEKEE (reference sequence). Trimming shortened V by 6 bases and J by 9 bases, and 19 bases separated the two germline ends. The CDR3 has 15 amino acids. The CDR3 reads CASTILPQGSSPLHF. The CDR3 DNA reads TGTGCCAGCACCATACTCCCCCAGGGGTCTTCACCCCTCCACTTT.

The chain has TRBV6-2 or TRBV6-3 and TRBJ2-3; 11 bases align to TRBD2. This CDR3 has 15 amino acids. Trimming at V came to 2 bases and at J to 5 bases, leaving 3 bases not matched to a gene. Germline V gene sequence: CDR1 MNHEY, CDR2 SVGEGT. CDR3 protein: CASSYPGLAVDTQYF. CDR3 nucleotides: TGTGCCAGCAGTTACCCGGGACTAGCGGTAGATACGCAGTATTTT.

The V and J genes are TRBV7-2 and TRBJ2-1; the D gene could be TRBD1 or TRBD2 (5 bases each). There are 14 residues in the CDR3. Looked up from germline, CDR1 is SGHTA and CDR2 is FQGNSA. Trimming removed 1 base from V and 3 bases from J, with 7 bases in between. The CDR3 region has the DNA TGTGCCAGCAGCTTAGGGGACGGCTACAATGAGCAGTTCTTC. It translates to CASSLGDGYNEQFF.

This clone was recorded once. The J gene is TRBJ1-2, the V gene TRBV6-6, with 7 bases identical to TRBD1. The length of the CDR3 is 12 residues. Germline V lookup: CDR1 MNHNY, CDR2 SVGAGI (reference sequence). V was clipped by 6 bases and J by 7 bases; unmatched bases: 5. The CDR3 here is CASRPTGSGYTF. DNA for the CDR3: TGTGCCAGCAGACCGACAGGGAGTGGCTACACCTTC.

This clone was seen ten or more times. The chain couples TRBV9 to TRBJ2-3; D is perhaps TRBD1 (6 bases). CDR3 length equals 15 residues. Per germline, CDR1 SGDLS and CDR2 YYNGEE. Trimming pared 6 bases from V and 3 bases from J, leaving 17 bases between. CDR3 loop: CASTPPGEITDTQYF. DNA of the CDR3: TGTGCCAGCACTCCGCCAGGGGAAATAACAGATACGCAGTATTTT.